Each of the 25 T cell receptor beta chains below was sequenced from the same sample in a study of OX40 agonist ivuxolimab in advanced cancers. The repertoire was sequenced with immunoSEQ multiplex PCR; TCRdb's copy has only in-frame clones and lacks some. The repertoire consists of about 80,000 clones, with about nine tenths occurring once and the leading ten covering 6.2%. The sample here was CD4+ or CD8+ T cells sorted from blood, taken in a trial of the OX40 agonist ivuxolimab. These receptors were collected from an adult with an advanced solid tumor such as melanoma, head and neck, liver or kidney cancer.

V and J are TRBV29-1 and TRBJ2-7, with 8 nucleotides matching TRBD1. The V gene end was trimmed by 2 bases and the J gene end by 6 bases; junction bases not matched to a gene: 9. The CDR3 sequence is 14 residues long. The germline gives CDR1 SQVTM, CDR2 ANQGSEA. In DNA, the CDR3 is TGCAGCGTTGAACTTTTGCAGGGGGCAGGCGAGCAGTACTTC. Protein sequence: CSVELLQGAGEQYF.

The genes are TRBV7-3 and TRBJ2-2; the D gene is possibly TRBD2 (6 bases). The V gene lost 5 bases and the J gene lost 5 bases, with 21 bases spanning the gap. This CDR3 comprises 17 residues. The germline gives CDR1 SGHTA, CDR2 FQGTGA. DNA of the CDR3: TGTGCCAGCAGCGGTTCTAGGGCGGGGTCTAGGACCGGGGAGCTGTTTTTT. Its translation is CASSGSRAGSRTGELFF.

This clone ranks as medium-sized. This chain connects TRBV30 to TRBJ1-5; D is possibly TRBD1 (6 bases). In germline, CDR1 is GTSNPN, CDR2 SVGIG (reference sequence). The V gene lost 4 bases and the J gene lost 9 bases, with 13 bases spanning the gap. This CDR3 region has 12 residues. The CDR3 reads CAWNEGGGPQHF. The CDR3 DNA is TGTGCCTGGAATGAGGGGGGAGGGCCCCAGCATTTT.

CDR3: CASSPFAARGYTF. For the CDR3, the DNA is TGTGCCAGCAGCCCTTTTGCGGCGCGAGGCTACACCTTC. This chain uses TRBV28 with TRBJ1-2; D is undetermined. The V gene's germline CDR1 is MDHEN and CDR2 SYDVKM. The CDR3 extends over 13 amino acids. Deletions cut 6 bases from V and 8 bases from J, with 16 bases between.

This sequence joins TRBV29-1 and TRBJ2-1; maybe TRBD1 (5 bases). V dropped 1 base and J dropped 0 bases, with 10 bases sitting between them. The CDR3 runs to 15 residues. Germline CDR1 and CDR2: SQVTM and ANQGSEA. The CDR3 sequence: CSVEVYRSSYNEQFF. The CDR3 DNA is TGCAGCGTTGAAGTATACAGGAGCTCCTACAATGAGCAGTTCTTC.

The rearrangement uses TRBV7-9 and TRBJ2-1, with a tentative D call TRBD2 (5 bases). V was pared by 5 bases and J by 7 bases, with 18 bases between. CDR3 length: 15 residues. The germline V gene has CDR1 SEHNR and CDR2 FQNEAQ (reference sequence). The CDR3, as DNA: TGTGCCAGCAGCGGTAAACGCGGACTCCGTAATGAGCAGTTCTTC. It codes for CASSGKRGLRNEQFF.

This sequence joins TRBV7-2 and TRBJ2-3, with D perhaps matching TRBD1 or TRBD2 (5 bases each). Deletions cut 1 base from V and 5 bases from J, with 10 bases between. The CDR3 totals 14 residues. Germline V gene data show CDR1 as SGHTA and CDR2 as FQGNSA. The CDR3, as DNA: TGTGCCAGCAGCTTAGGTCTGGGGGTAGATACGCAGTATTTT. The encoded protein is CASSLGLGVDTQYF.

This chain connects TRBV29-1 to TRBJ2-7; 12 nucleotides agree with TRBD1. Per the germline V gene, CDR1 is SQVTM and CDR2 is ANQGSEA. The CDR3 runs to 13 residues. J was trimmed by 4 bases and V by 7 bases; bases with no gene match: 5. Written as DNA, the CDR3 is TGCAGCGCGGGACAGGGGGCGCTTTACGAGCAGTACTTC. Residues: CSAGQGALYEQYF.

This chain uses TRBV6-4 with TRBJ1-6; a possible D gene is TRBD1 (6 bases). CDR3 size: 14 residues. The germline CDR1 and CDR2 sequences are MRHNA and SNTAGT. V was trimmed by 0 bases and J by 15 bases, leaving 15 bases between them. This CDR3 reads CASSDSGASNLLHF. Written as DNA, the CDR3 is TGTGCCAGCAGTGACTCGGGGGCCTCGAACCTCCTCCACTTT.

This chain connects TRBV7-2 to TRBJ1-4; D is uncertain. Germline CDR1 is SGHTA and CDR2 is FQGNSA. The V end lost 4 bases, the J end lost 7 bases, and 10 bases lay between the germline ends. The CDR3 is 13 amino acids. The CDR3 protein is CASSSTGPEKLFF. Written as DNA, the CDR3 is TGTGCCAGCAGCTCAACCGGTCCTGAAAAACTGTTTTTT.

V gene TRBV2 combines with J gene TRBJ2-1; either TRBD1 or TRBD2 may supply D (5 bases each). From germline, CDR1 is SNHLY and CDR2 FYNNEI. This CDR3 has 16 residues. V lost 2 bases and J lost 4, with 15 bases in between. In DNA form, the CDR3 reads TGTGCCAGCAGTGAAAGACGTCGGGGCGGTTACAATGAGCAGTTCTTC. Translated, it gives CASSERRRGGYNEQFF.

In this sample, this clone turned up once. The chain uses TRBV7-3 and TRBJ2-3, with D unclear. Germline V gene lookup returns CDR1 SGHTA and CDR2 FQGTGA. The CDR3 sequence is 13 residues long. Trimming shortened V by 5 bases and J by 4 bases, and 10 bases separated the two germline ends. The CDR3 DNA is TGTGCCAGCAGCGCCGGGCCCTCAGATACGCAGTATTTT. Translation gives CASSAGPSDTQYF.

The genes are TRBV11-2 and TRBJ2-7; D possibly uses TRBD1 or TRBD2 (6 bases each). The ends were cut back, 5 bases at V and 4 bases at J, with 15 bases in the middle. This CDR3 comprises 14 residues. Germline CDR1 and CDR2: SGHAT and FQNNGV. The chain's CDR3 is CASSPSQGTYEQYF. The CDR3 coding sequence is TGTGCCAGCAGCCCATCGCAGGGGACTTACGAGCAGTACTTC.

CDR3 residues: CASSLVGTGNTEAFF. In nucleotides, the CDR3 is TGTGCCAGCAGCTTAGTCGGGACAGGGAACACTGAAGCTTTCTTT. The V call is TRBV7-2, the J call TRBJ1-1; 8 bases agree with TRBD1. V dropped 1 base and J dropped 1; count of bases not matched to a gene: 2. The CDR3 extends over 15 amino acids. The germline V gene has CDR1 SGHTA and CDR2 FQGNSA.

This rearrangement joins TRBV14 to TRBJ2-7; 8 nucleotides line up with TRBD2. Germline loops: CDR1 SGHDN, CDR2 FVKESK. The CDR3 runs to 14 residues. V was clipped by 4 bases and J by 1 base; unmatched bases: 3. CDR3 nucleotide sequence: TGTGCCAGCAGCCGCGGGGGGCTATCCTACGAGCAGTACTTC. This sequence encodes CASSRGGLSYEQYF.

The genes are TRBV11-2 and TRBJ1-2; D is unresolved. With 5 bases removed from V and 6 bases from J, the gap between germline ends came to 10 bases. Germline CDR1 reads SGHAT; CDR2 reads FQNNGV. The CDR3 totals 12 residues. The DNA for the CDR3 is TGTGCCAGCAGCGGTGACCTGGATGGCTACACCTTC. This encodes CASSGDLDGYTF.

The chain uses TRBV7-9 and TRBJ2-1; 9 nucleotides agree with TRBD2. The CDR3 consists of 16 residues. Germline V gene lookup returns CDR1 SEHNR and CDR2 FQNEAQ (reference sequence). Trimming cost V 4 bases and J 1 base; bases outside gene matches: 5. CDR3 bases: TGTGCCAGCAGCTATGAAAGCGGGGGGTCCTACAATGAGCAGTTCTTC. Amino acids: CASSYESGGSYNEQFF. The entire variable domain, with the rest obtained from reference TRBV7-9 and TRBJ2-1, is as follows: DTGVSQNPRHKITKRGQNVTFRCDPISEHNRLYWYRQTLGQGPEFLTYFQNEAQLEKSRLLSDRFSAERPKGSFSTLEIQRTEQGDSAMYLCASSYESGGSYNEQFFGPGTRLTVL.

This clone was observed a few times. The rearrangement uses TRBV6-6 and TRBJ2-3, with D maybe TRBD1 (6 bases). The CDR3 loop spans 14 amino acids. Germline loops: CDR1 MNHNY, CDR2 SVGAGI (reference sequence). Trimming took off 6 bases at V and 3 bases at J, with 13 bases between the two ends. CDR3 bases: TGTGCCAGCAGCATTGACAGGATTACAGATACGCAGTATTTT. Residues: CASSIDRITDTQYF.

This sequence joins TRBV6-1 and TRBJ1-4; 7 nucleotides align to TRBD1. In germline, CDR1 is MNHNS, CDR2 SASEGT. The CDR3 runs 18 residues. Losses at the gene ends were 4 bases for V and 1 base for J; bases not matched to a gene: 12. The CDR3 DNA reads TGTGCCAGCAGTGCCTCGACAGGGACCTGGGGAACTAATGAAAAACTGTTTTTT. Translated: CASSASTGTWGTNEKLFF.

The V gene is TRBV6-1, the J gene TRBJ1-1; 7 bases are a match to TRBD1. The trim removed 7 bases at V and 1 base at J, leaving 3 bases unmatched. Germline CDR1 is MNHNS and CDR2 is SASEGT. The CDR3 is 13 residues long. CDR3 sequence: CASNRQGNTEAFF. The CDR3 bases are TGTGCCAGCAATCGACAGGGGAACACTGAAGCTTTCTTT.

The gene calls are TRBV4-3 and TRBJ2-5; D call uncertain. This CDR3 spans 13 amino acids. Germline lookup yields CDR1 LGHNA and CDR2 YSLEER. The V end lost 0 bases, the J end lost 5 bases, and 7 bases lay between the germline ends. This CDR3 is CASSQELGETQYF. The DNA for the CDR3 is TGCGCCAGCAGCCAAGAGCTGGGGGAGACCCAGTACTTC.

This chain uses TRBV10-3 with TRBJ2-2; TRBD2 might be the D (5 bases). CDR1 and CDR2 from the germline V gene are ENHRY and SYGVKD. Trimming took off 10 bases at V and 0 bases at J, with 12 bases between the two ends. The CDR3 is made up of 14 amino acids. The CDR3 DNA reads TGTGCCACCAGACTATTGCCGAACACCGGGGAGCTGTTTTTT. Translating it yields CATRLLPNTGELFF.

This clone turned up a few times. The gene calls are TRBV11-2 and TRBJ1-1; no firm D call. The germline gives CDR1 SGHAT, CDR2 FQNNGV. Between the trimmed V and J ends, which lost 4 bases and 11 bases, there was a span of 17 bases. The CDR3 runs 13 residues. CDR3 nucleotides: TGTGCCAGCAGCTCCCTCTCCACTGTCGGGGCTTTCTTT. It translates to CASSSLSTVGAFF.

The chain couples TRBV13 to TRBJ2-5; D gene ambiguous. This CDR3 is 12 amino acids long. CDR1 is PRHDT and CDR2 is FYEKMQ in the germline V gene (reference sequence). Trimming stripped 1 base from V and 1 base from J, with 1 base between. The CDR3 loop is CASSLAQETQYF. CDR3 nucleotides: TGTGCCAGCAGCTTAGCCCAAGAGACCCAGTACTTC.

The rearrangement links TRBV2 to TRBJ1-5, with unresolved D. V shed 6 bases and J shed 2 bases, with 5 bases lying between them. From germline, CDR1 is SNHLY and CDR2 FYNNEI. The CDR3 is made up of 12 amino acids. In nucleotides, the CDR3 is TGTGCCAGCAGCCCCCGCAATCAGCCCCAGCATTTT. Translating it yields CASSPRNQPQHF.